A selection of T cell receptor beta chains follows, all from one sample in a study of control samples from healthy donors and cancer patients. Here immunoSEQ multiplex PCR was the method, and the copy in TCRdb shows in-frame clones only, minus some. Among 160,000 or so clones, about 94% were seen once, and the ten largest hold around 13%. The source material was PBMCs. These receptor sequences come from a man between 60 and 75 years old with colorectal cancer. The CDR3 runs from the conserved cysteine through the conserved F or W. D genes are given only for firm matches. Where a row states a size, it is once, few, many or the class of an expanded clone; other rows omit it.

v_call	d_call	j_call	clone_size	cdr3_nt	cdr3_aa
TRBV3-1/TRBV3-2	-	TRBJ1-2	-	TGTGCCAGCAGCCAAGGGTCAGTAGACTATGGCTACACCTTC	CASSQGSVDYGYTF
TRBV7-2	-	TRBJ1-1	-	TGTGCCAGCAGCTTAAACAGGGTTTGGGGCACTGAAGCTTTCTTT	CASSLNRVWGTEAFF
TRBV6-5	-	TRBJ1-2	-	TGTGCCAGCAGTTACTCTGGGACGGTCAGCTATGGCTACACCTTC	CASSYSGTVSYGYTF
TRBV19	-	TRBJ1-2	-	TGTGCCAGTAGTATAGGTCCGGGAGTCAACTATGGCTACACCTTC	CASSIGPGVNYGYTF
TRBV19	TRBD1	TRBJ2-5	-	TGTGCCAGTAGGCGACAGGGGGCTAACCAAGAGACCCAGTACTTC	CASRRQGANQETQYF
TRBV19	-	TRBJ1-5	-	TGTGCCAGTAGTATAATTTCCCAGAGTAATCAGCCCCAGCATTTT	CASSIISQSNQPQHF
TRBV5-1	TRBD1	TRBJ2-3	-	TGCGCCAGCAGCCCGGGACAGGGCACAGATACGCAGTATTTT	CASSPGQGTDTQYF
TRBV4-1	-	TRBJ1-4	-	TGCGCCAGCAGCCGATACAGAACAACTAATGAAAAACTGTTTTTT	CASSRYRTTNEKLFF
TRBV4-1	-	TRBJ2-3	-	TGCGCCAGCAGCCAAGGAAATCGGCTCGGGGGAGATACGCAGTATTTT	CASSQGNRLGGDTQYF
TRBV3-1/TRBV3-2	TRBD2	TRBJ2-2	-	TGTGCCAGCAGCCAACCTAGCGGGGGGAGGTCGAACACCGGGGAGCTGTTTTTT	CASSQPSGGRSNTGELFF
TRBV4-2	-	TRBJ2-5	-	TGTGCCAGCAGCCGCAAGCTGGGGGGCGACGGAGAGACCCAGTACTTC	CASSRKLGGDGETQYF
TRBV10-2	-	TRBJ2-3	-	TGCGCCAGCAGTGAGTCCTCGGGTGGGGATGCTAGCACAGATACGCAGTATTTT	CASSESSGGDASTDTQYF
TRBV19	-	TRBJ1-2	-	TGTGCCAGTAGTATAGGCGGGGCAAGAGGCTACACCTTC	CASSIGGARGYTF
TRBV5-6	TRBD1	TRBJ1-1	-	TGTGCCAGCAGCACAGGGGGGACTGAAGCTTTCTTT	CASSTGGTEAFF
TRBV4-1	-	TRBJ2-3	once	TGCGCCAGCAGCCAAGCCTTCACTCCGGGAGCCAAATCAGATACGCAGTATTTT	CASSQAFTPGAKSDTQYF
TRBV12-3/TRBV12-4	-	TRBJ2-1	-	TGTGCCAGCACCTCTAGGTACAATGAGCAGTTCTTC	CASTSRYNEQFF
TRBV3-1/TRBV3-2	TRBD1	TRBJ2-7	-	TGTGCCAGCAGCCAAAGCGGACAGGGAACCTACGAGCAGTACTTC	CASSQSGQGTYEQYF
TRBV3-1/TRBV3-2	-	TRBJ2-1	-	TGTGCCAGCAACCAAGGTTGGCCCCTTGGCGATGAGCAGTTCTTC	CASNQGWPLGDEQFF
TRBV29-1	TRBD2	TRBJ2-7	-	TGCAGCGTACGGACGGGGGGAGCTAAATACGAGCAGTACTTC	CSVRTGGAKYEQYF
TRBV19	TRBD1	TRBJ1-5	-	TGTGCCAGTAGTTTGGGGACAGGGATCTCTCAGCCCCAGCATTTT	CASSLGTGISQPQHF
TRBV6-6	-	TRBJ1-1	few	TGTGCCAGCAGTTACTCCACCCAACCCCCTGAAGCTTTCTTT	CASSYSTQPPEAFF
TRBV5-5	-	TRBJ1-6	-	TGTGCCAGCAGCTTGGACGGGTATAATTCACCCCTCCACTTT	CASSLDGYNSPLHF
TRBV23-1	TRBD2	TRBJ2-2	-	TGCGCCAGCAGTCAATCGAGGATAGCGGGGGGGCAAGGCACCGGGGAGCTGTTTTTT	CASSQSRIAGGQGTGELFF
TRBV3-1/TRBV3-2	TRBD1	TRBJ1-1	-	TGTGCCAGCAGTCCAAGGGGGCAGGCGATAGGAGCTTTCTTT	CASSPRGQAIGAFF
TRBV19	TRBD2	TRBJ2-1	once	TGTGCCAGTACCTCGGGGGGCTCCTACAATGAGCAGTTCTTC	CASTSGGSYNEQFF
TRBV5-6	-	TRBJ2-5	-	TGTGCCAGCAGCTTGGTACCGCTCCAAGAGACCCAGTACTTC	CASSLVPLQETQYF
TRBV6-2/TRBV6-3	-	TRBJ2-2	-	TGTGCCAGCAGTTACCACCAAGCCGGGGAGCTGTTTTTT	CASSYHQAGELFF
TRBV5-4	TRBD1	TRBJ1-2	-	TGTGCCAGCAGCTTTTCCTTACAGGGGTCTAACTATGGCTACACCTTC	CASSFSLQGSNYGYTF
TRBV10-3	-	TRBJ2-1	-	TGTGCCATCAGTGGGGGAGATGAGCAGTTCTTC	CAISGGDEQFF
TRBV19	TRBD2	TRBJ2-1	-	TGTGCCAGTAGTATAGCTAGCGGGGACTACAATGAGCAGTTCTTC	CASSIASGDYNEQFF
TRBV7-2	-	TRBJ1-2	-	TGTGCCAGCAGCTTAGCAGGCTCGGGTGGCTACACCTTC	CASSLAGSGGYTF
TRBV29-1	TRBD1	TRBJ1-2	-	TGCAGCGTTGTCCCACAGGGGGCGAGAGGCTACACCTTC	CSVVPQGARGYTF
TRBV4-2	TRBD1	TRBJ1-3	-	TGTGCCAGCAGCCAAGAAACAGGGGGGGATTTTGGAAACACCATATATTTT	CASSQETGGDFGNTIYF
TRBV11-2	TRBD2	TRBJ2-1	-	TGTGCCAGCAGCCCCCTTCCTAGCGGGGGAAGGAATGAGCAGTTCTTC	CASSPLPSGGRNEQFF
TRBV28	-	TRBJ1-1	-	TGTGCCACCTCTCCGGGGACGGCGAACACTGAAGCTTTCTTT	CATSPGTANTEAFF
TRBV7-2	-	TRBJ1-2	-	TGTGCCACCCCCCAAAGACGGAACTTATATGGCTACACCTTC	CATPQRRNLYGYTF
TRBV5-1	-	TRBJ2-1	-	TGCGCCAGCAGCTTGGGCCGGGGGCCCTACAATGAGCAGTTCTTC	CASSLGRGPYNEQFF
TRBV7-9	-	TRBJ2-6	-	TGTGCCAGCAGCTTAGCAGGCTCTGGGGCCAACGTCCTGACTTTC	CASSLAGSGANVLTF
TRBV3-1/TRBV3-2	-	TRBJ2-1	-	TGTGCCAGCAGCCAAGATAGGTACAATGAGCAGTTCTTC	CASSQDRYNEQFF
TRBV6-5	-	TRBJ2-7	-	TGTGCCAGCAGTTCGGGACAAACCTACGAGCAGTACTTC	CASSSGQTYEQYF
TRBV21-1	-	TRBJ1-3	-	TGTGCCAGCAGCAAAAGAGGGACAGGGAAAGGAAACACCATATATTTT	CASSKRGTGKGNTIYF
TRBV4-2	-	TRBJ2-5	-	TGTGCCAGCAGCCAAACTCTGGCCTCCCAAGAGACCCAGTACTTC	CASSQTLASQETQYF
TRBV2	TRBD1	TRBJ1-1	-	TGTGCCAGCAGTTCAATTTCCGGGACAGGGTCCCTGGGGAACACTGAAGCTTTCTTT	CASSSISGTGSLGNTEAFF
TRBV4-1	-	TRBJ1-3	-	TGCGCCAGCAGCCCCGGAGCGGGGGGCGGGAACACCATATATTTT	CASSPGAGGGNTIYF
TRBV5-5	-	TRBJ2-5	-	TGTGCCAGCAGCTCTGAGTGGGTGAGGGAGACCCAGTACTTC	CASSSEWVRETQYF
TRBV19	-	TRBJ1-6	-	TGTGCCAGTAGTATATTACAGGATAATTCACCCCTCCACTTT	CASSILQDNSPLHF
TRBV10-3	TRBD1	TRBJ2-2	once	TGTGCCATCAGGGCGGGACAGGGGGGCCCCGGGGAGCTGTTTTTT	CAIRAGQGGPGELFF
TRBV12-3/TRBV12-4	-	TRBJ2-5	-	TGTGCCAGCAGAACGGACGAGACCCAGTACTTC	CASRTDETQYF
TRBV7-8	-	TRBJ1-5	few	TGTGCCAGCAGCTTAGTAGCAGGGGATTCCCAGCCCCAGCATTTT	CASSLVAGDSQPQHF
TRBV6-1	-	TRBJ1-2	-	TGTGCCAGCAGTGAGGCGTCTTGGGCCGGGTATGGCTACACCTTC	CASSEASWAGYGYTF
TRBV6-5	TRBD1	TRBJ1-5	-	TGTGCCAGCATCTGGACAGGAGATAGCAATCAGCCCCAGCATTTT	CASIWTGDSNQPQHF
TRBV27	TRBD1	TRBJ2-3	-	TGTGCCAGCAGATCCGGGACAGGGGGCATAGATACGCAGTATTTT	CASRSGTGGIDTQYF
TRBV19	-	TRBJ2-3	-	TGTGCCAGTAGTATCCAGGGGCAGGGCACAGATACGCAGTATTTT	CASSIQGQGTDTQYF
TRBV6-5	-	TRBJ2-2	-	TGTGCCAGCAATCCCCAATTGGGAAACACCGGGGAGCTGTTTTTT	CASNPQLGNTGELFF
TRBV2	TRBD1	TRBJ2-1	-	TGTGCCAGCAGTGGACCCGGCAGGGGGCTCGGTGAGCAGTTCTTC	CASSGPGRGLGEQFF
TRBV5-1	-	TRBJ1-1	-	TGCGCCAGCAGCGGGTGGGGAGGCACTGAAGCTTTCTTT	CASSGWGGTEAFF
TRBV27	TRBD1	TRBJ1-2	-	TGTGCCAGCAGTGATGGACAGGGGGCGAGTGGCTACACCTTC	CASSDGQGASGYTF
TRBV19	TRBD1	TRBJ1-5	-	TGTGCCAGTAGTTTCCGGGACAGGGGGTTAAATCAGCCCCAGCATTTT	CASSFRDRGLNQPQHF